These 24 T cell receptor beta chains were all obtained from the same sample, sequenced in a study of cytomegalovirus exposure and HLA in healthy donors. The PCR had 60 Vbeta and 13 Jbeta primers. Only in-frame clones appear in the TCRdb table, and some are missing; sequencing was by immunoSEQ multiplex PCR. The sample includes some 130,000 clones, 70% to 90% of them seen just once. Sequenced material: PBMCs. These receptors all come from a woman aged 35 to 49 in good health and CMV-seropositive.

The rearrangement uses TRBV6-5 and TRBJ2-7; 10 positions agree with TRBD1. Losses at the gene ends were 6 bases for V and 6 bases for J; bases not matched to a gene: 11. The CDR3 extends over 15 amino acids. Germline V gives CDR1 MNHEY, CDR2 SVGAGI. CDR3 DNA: TGTGCCAGCAGGGGACCGGGACAGGGGCAAAGCGAGCAGTACTTC. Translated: CASRGPGQGQSEQYF.

As DNA, the CDR3 is TGTGCCACGGGCGGCCTAGGGGTAAACGAGCAGTACTTC. Its translation: CATGGLGVNEQYF. The chain combines TRBV6-5 with TRBJ2-7; tentative D call: TRBD1 (5 bases). From germline, CDR1 is MNHEY and CDR2 SVGAGI. Trimming removed 10 bases at V and 5 bases at J, with 18 bases between. The CDR3 spans 13 residues.

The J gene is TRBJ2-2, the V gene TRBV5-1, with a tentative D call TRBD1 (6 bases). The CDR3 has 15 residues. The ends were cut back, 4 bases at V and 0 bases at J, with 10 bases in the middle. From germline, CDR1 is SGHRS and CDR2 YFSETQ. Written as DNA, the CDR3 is TGCGCCAGCAGCACCGGACAGTCGAACACCGGGGAGCTGTTTTTT. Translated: CASSTGQSNTGELFF.

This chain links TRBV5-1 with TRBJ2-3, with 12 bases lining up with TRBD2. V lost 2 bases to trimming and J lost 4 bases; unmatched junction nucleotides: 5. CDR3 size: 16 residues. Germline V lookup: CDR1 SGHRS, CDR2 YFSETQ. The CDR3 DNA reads TGCGCCAGCAGCTTAACTCTAGCGGGGGGGGCAGATACGCAGTATTTT. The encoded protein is CASSLTLAGGADTQYF.

CDR3 sequence: CASSQTGTGWQPQHF. In nucleotides, the CDR3 is TGCGCCAGCAGCCAGACCGGGACAGGGTGGCAGCCCCAGCATTTT. This chain uses TRBV4-1 with TRBJ1-5; 9 nucleotides align to TRBD1. With V trimmed by 3 bases and J by 7 bases, 7 bases remained unmatched. Germline V gene sequence: CDR1 MGHRA, CDR2 YSYEKL. This CDR3 region has 15 residues.

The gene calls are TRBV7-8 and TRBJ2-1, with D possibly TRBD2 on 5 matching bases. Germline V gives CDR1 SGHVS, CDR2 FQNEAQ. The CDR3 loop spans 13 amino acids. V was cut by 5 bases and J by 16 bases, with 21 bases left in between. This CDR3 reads CASSNSVKDLPFF. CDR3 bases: TGTGCCAGCAGCAATAGCGTAAAGGACTTACCCTTCTTC.

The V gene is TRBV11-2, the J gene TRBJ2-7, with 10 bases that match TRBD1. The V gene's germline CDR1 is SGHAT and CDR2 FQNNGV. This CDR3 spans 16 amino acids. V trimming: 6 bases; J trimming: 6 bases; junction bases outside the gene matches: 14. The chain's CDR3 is CASSSGGGQGVGEQYF. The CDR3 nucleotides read TGTGCCAGCAGTAGTGGGGGAGGACAGGGGGTTGGCGAGCAGTACTTC.

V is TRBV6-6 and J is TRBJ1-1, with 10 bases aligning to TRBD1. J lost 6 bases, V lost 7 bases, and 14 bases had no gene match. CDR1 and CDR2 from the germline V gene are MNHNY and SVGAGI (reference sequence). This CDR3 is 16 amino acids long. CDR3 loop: CASNQSRDRGKAEAFF. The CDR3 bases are TGTGCCAGCAATCAAAGCCGGGACAGGGGTAAGGCTGAAGCTTTCTTT.

This chain's CDR3 is CASSSLGTDVYGNTIYF. CDR3 sequence (DNA): TGTGCCAGCAGTTCTCTCGGGACAGATGTCTATGGAAACACCATATATTTT. The chain couples TRBV28 to TRBJ1-3, with 7 bases matching TRBD1. Germline V lookup: CDR1 MDHEN, CDR2 SYDVKM. This CDR3 spans 17 amino acids. The J segment lost 3 bases and the V segment lost 4 bases, leaving 12 bases of the junction unmatched.

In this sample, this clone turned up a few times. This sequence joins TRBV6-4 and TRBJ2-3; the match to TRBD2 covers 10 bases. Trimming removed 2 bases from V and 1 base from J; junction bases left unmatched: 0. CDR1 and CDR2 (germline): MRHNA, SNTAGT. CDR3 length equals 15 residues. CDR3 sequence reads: CASSDGTSGTDTQYF. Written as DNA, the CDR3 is TGTGCCAGCAGTGACGGGACTAGCGGCACAGATACGCAGTATTTT.

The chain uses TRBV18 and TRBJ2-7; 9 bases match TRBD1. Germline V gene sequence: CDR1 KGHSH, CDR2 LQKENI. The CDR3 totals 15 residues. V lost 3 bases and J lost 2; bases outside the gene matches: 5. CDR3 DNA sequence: TGTGCCAGCTCACCCCGACAGGGGGTTACCTACGAGCAGTACTTC. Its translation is CASSPRQGVTYEQYF.

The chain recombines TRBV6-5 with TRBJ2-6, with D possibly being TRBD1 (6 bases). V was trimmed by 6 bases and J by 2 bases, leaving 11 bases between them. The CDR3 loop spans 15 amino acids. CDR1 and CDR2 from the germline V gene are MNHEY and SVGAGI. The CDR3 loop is CASSPTGTGANVLTF. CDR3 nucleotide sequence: TGTGCCAGCAGCCCTACAGGGACTGGGGCCAACGTCCTGACTTTC.

The CDR3 DNA reads as TGTGCCAGTAGTTCAAGGACAGGGGGCGTTGAAAAACTGTTTTTT. Amino acid sequence: CASSSRTGGVEKLFF. The chain has TRBV19 and TRBJ1-4; 11 bases match TRBD1. CDR1 and CDR2 (germline): LNHDA, SQIVND (reference sequence). Germline trimming cut 5 bases from V and 7 bases from J; bases unmatched to any gene: 6. This CDR3 is built from 15 residues.

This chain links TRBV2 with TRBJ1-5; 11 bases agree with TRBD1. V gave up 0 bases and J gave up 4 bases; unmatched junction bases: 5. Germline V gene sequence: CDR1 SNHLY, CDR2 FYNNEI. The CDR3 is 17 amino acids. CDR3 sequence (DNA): TGTGCCAGCAGTGAAGCGCGAGGGACAGGGGGGAATCAGCCCCAGCATTTT. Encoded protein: CASSEARGTGGNQPQHF.

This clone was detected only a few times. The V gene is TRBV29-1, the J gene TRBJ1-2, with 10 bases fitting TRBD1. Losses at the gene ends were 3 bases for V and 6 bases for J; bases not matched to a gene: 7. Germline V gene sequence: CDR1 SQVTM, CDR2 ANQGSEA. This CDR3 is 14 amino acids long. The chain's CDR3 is CSVDLGQGGNGYTF. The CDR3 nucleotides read TGCAGCGTTGATCTTGGACAGGGGGGAAATGGCTACACCTTC.

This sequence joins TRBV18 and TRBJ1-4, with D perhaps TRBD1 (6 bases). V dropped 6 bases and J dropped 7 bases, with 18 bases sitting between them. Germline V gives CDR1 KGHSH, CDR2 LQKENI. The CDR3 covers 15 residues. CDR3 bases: TGTGCCAGCTCCGACGAATCGGGGGGCGGTGAAAAACTGTTTTTT. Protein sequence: CASSDESGGGEKLFF.

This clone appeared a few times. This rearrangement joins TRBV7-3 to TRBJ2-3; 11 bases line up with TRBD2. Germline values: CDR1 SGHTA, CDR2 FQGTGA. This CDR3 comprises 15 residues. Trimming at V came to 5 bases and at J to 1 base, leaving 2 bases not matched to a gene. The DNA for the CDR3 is TGTGCCAGCAGCCGGACTAGCGGGCGCACAGATACGCAGTATTTT. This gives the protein CASSRTSGRTDTQYF.

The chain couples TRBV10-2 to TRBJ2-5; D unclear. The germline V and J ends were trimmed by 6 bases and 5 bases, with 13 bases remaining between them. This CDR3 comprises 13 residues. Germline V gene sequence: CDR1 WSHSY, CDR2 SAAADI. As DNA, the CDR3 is TGCGCCAGCAGACCCAGCGCAGAGGAGACCCAGTACTTC. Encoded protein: CASRPSAEETQYF.

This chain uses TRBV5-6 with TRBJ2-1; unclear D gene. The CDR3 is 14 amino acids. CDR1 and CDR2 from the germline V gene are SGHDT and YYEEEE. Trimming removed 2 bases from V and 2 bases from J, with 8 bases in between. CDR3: CASSLDFTYNEQFF. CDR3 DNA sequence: TGTGCCAGCAGCTTAGACTTTACCTACAATGAGCAGTTCTTC.

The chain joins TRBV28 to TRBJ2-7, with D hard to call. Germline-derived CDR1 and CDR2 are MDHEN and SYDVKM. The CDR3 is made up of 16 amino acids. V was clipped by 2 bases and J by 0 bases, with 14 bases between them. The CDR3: CASSLPRSSSSYEQYF. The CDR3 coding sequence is TGTGCCAGCAGTTTACCCCGGAGTAGCTCCTCCTACGAGCAGTACTTC.

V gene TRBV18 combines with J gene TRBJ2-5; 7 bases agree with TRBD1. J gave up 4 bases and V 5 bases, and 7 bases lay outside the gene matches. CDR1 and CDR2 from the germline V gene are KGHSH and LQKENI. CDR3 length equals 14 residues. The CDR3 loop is CASSKQTGLETQYF. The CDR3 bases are TGTGCCAGCTCAAAACAGACAGGGTTAGAGACCCAGTACTTC. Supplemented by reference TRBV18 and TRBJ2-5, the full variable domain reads NAGVMQNPRHLVRRRGQEARLRCSPMKGHSHVYWYRQLPEEGLKFMVYLQKENIIDESGMPKERFSAEFPKEGPSILRIQQVVRGDSAAYFCASSKQTGLETQYFGPGTRLLVL.

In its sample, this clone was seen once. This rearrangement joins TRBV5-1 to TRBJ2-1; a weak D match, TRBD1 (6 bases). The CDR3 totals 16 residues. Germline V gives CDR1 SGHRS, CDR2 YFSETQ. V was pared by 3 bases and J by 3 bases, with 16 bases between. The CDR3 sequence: CASSSVTRTDYNEQFF. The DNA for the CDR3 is TGCGCCAGCAGCTCTGTGACCAGGACAGACTACAATGAGCAGTTCTTC.

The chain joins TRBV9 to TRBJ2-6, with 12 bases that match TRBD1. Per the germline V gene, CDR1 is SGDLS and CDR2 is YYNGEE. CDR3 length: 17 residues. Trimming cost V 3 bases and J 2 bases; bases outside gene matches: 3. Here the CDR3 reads CASSAGQGATGANVLTF. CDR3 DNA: TGTGCCAGCAGCGCGGGACAGGGGGCTACTGGGGCCAACGTCCTGACTTTC.

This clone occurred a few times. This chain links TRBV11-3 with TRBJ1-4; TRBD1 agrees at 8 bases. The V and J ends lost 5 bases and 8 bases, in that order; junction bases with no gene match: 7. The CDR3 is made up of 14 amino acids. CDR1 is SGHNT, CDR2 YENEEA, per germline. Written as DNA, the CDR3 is TGTGCCAGCAGCGCCGGGACAGGTCACGAAAAACTGTTTTTT. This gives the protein CASSAGTGHEKLFF. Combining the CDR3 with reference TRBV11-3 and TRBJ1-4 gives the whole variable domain EAGVVQSPRYKIIEKKQPVAFWCNPISGHNTLYWYLQNLGQGPELLIRYENEEAVDDSQLPKDRFSAERLKGVDSTLKIQPAELGDSAVYLCASSAGTGHEKLFFGSGTQLSVL.